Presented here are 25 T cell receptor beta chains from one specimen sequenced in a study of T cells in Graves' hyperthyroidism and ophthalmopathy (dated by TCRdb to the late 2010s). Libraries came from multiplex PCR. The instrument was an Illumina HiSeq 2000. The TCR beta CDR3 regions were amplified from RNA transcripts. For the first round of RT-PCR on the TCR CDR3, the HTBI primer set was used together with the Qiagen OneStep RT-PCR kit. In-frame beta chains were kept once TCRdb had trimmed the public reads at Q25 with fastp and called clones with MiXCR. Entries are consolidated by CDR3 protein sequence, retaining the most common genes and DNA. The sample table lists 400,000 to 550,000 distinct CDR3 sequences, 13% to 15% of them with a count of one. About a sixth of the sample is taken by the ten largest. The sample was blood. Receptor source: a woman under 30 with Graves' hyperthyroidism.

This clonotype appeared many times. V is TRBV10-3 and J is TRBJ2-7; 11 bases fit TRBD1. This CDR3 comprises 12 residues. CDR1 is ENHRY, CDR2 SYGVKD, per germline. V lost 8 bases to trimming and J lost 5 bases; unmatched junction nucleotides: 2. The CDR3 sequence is CAIAGQGDEQYF. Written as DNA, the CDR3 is TGTGCCATCGCGGGACAGGGGGACGAGCAGTACTTC.

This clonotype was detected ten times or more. The CDR3 DNA reads as TGTGCCAGCAGCTTTGCCACAGGGGTCCGGGGCTACAATTCACCCCTCCACTTT. Translating gives CASSFATGVRGYNSPLHF. The chain is built from TRBV13 and TRBJ1-6; 7 nucleotides align to TRBD1. Germline V CDR1 and CDR2: PRHDT, FYEKMQ (reference sequence). The CDR3 loop spans 18 amino acids. V trimming: 3 bases; J trimming: 7 bases; junction bases outside the gene matches: 15.

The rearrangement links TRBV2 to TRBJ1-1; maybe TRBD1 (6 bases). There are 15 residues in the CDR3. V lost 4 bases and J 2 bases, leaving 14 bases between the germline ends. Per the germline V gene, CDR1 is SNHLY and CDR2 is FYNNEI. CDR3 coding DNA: TGTGCCAGCAGTGGGGGGCAGGCGGTAAACACTGAAGCTTTCTTT. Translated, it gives CASSGGQAVNTEAFF.

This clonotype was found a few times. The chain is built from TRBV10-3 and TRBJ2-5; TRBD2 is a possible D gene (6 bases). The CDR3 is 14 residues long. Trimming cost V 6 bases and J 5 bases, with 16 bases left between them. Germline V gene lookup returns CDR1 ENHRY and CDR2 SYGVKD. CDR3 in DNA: TGTGCCATCAGAGGCAATACCGGAGGGGAGACCCAGTACTTC. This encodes CAIRGNTGGETQYF.

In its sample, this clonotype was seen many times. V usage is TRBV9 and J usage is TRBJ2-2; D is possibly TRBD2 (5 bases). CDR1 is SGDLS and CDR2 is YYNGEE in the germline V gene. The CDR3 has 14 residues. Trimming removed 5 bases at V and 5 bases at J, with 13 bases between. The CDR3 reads CASRVGSETGELFF. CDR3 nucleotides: TGTGCCAGCAGAGTGGGGAGCGAAACCGGGGAGCTGTTTTTT.

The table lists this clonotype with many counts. This CDR3 is CASSPPAPQTNYGYTF. The CDR3, as DNA: TGTGCCAGCTCACCACCGGCTCCCCAAACTAACTATGGCTACACCTTC. The chain uses TRBV18 and TRBJ1-2; D is unresolved. CDR1 KGHSH and CDR2 LQKENI come from the germline V gene. The ends were cut back, 0 bases at V and 0 bases at J, with 11 bases in the middle. The CDR3 runs 16 residues.

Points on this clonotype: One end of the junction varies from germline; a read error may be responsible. This CDR3 is CASRVTGESYGYTF. As DNA, the CDR3 is TGTGCTAGCAGGGTTACAGGGGAGAGCTATGGCTACACCTTC. The chain uses TRBV6-2 or TRBV6-3 and TRBJ1-2; the match to TRBD1 covers 7 bases. The CDR3 consists of 14 residues. Germline CDR1 and CDR2: MNHEY and SVGEGT.

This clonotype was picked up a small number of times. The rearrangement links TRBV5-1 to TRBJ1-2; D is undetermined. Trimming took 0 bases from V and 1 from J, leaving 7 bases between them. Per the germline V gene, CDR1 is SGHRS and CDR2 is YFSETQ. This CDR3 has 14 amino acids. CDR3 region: CASSLDGDNYGYTF. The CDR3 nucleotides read TGCGCCAGCAGCTTGGATGGGGATAACTATGGCTACACCTTC.

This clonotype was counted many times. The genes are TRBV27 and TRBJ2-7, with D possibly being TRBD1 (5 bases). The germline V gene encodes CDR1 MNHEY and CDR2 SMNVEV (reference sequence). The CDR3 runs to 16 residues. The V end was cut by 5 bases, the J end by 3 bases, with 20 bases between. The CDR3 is CASSPSPSGFFYEQYV. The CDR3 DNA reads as TGTGCCAGCAGTCCCTCCCCCTCAGGGTTTTTCTACGAGCAGTACGTC.

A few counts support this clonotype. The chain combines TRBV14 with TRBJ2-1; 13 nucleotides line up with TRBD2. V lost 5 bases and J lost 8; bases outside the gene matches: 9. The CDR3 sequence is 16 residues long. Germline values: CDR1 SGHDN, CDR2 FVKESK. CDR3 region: CASSFRTSGSWYEQFF. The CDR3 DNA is TGTGCCAGCAGCTTCCGGACTAGCGGGAGTTGGTATGAGCAGTTCTTC. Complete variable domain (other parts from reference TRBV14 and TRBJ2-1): EAGVTQFPSHSVIEKGQTVTLRCDPISGHDNLYWYRRVMGKEIKFLLHFVKESKQDESGMPNNRFLAERTGGTYSTLKVQPAELEDSGVYFCASSFRTSGSWYEQFFGPGTRLTVL.

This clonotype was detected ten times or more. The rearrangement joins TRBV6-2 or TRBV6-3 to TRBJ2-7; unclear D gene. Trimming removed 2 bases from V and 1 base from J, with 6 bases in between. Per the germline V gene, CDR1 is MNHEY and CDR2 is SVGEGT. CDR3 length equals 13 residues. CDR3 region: CASSYTYSYEQYV. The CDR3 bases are TGTGCCAGCAGTTACACTTATTCCTACGAGCAGTACGTC.

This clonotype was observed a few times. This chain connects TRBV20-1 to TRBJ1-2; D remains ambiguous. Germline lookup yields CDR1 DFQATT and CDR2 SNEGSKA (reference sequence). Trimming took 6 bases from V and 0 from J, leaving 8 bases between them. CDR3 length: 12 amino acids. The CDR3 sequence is CSAQETNYGYTF. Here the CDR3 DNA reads TGCAGTGCCCAGGAAACTAACTATGGCTACACCTTC.

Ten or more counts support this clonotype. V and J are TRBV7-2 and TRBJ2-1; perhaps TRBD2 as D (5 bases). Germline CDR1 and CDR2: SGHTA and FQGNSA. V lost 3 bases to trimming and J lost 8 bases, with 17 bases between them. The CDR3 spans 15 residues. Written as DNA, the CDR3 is TGTGCCAGCAGCTTGGTCGCGTCACCCGGGGATGAGCAGTTCTTC. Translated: CASSLVASPGDEQFF.

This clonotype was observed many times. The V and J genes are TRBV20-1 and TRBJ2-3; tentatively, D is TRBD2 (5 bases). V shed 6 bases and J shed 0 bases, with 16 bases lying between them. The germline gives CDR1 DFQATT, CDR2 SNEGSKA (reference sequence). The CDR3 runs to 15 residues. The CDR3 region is CSANSGRPSTDTQYF. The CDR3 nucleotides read TGCAGTGCCAACAGCGGACGACCTAGCACAGATACGCAGTATTTT.

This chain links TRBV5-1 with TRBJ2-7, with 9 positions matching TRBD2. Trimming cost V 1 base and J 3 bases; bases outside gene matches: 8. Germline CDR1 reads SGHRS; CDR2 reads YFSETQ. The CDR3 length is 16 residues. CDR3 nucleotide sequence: TGCGCCAGCAGCTTGCTTAGCGGGGGCCCACTCTACGAGCAGTACGTC. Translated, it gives CASSLLSGGPLYEQYV.

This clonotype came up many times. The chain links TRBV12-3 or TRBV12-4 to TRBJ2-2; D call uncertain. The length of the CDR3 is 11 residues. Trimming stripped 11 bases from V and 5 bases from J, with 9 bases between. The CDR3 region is CAAGRTGELFF. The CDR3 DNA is TGTGCCGCAGGCCGAACCGGGGAGCTGTTTTTT.

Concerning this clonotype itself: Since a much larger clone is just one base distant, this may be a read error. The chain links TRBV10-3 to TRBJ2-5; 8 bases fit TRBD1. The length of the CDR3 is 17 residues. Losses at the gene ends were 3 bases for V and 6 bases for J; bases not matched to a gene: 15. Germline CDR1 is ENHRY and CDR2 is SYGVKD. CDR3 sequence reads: CAISEYLGTGLPQTQYF. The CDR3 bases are TGTGCCATCAGTGAATACTTGGGGACAGGCCTTCCCCAGACCCAGTACTTC.

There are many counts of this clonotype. CDR3 DNA: TGTGCCTGCACCGTAGGACAGGGGTCCGGGCAGCCCCAGCATTTT. Translating gives CACTVGQGSGQPQHF. The chain is built from TRBV30 and TRBJ1-5; 9 bases align to TRBD1. Germline trimming cut 6 bases from V and 7 bases from J; bases unmatched to any gene: 13. The CDR3 covers 15 residues. Germline values: CDR1 GTSNPN, CDR2 SVGIG (reference sequence).

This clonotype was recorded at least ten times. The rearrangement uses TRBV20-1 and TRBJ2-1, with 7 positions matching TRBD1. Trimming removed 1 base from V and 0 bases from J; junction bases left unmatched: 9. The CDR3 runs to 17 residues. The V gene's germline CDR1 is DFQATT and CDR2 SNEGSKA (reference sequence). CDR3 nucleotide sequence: TGCAGTGCTAGAGGTGGTATGGCAGGGGGCTCCTACAATGAGCAGTTCTTC. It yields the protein CSARGGMAGGSYNEQFF.

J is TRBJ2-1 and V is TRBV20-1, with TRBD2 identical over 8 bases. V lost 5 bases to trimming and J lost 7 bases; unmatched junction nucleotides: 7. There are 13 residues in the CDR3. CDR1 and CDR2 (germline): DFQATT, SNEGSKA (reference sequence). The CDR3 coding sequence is TGCAGTGCTTTAAGCGGGAGCATAAATGAGCAGTTCTTC. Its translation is CSALSGSINEQFF.

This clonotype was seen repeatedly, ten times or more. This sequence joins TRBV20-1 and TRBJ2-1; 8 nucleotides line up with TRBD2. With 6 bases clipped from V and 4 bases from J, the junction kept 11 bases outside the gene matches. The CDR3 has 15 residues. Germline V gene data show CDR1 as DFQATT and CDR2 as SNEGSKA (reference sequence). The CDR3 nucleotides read TGCAGTGCCGAGGGGTCTAGCGGGCGATACAATGAGCAGTTCTTC. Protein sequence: CSAEGSSGRYNEQFF.

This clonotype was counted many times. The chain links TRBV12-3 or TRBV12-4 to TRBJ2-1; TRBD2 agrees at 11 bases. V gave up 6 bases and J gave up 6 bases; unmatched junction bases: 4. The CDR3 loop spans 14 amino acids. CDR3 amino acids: CASSLLAGVNEQFF. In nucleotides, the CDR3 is TGTGCCAGCAGCCTACTAGCGGGAGTCAATGAGCAGTTCTTC.

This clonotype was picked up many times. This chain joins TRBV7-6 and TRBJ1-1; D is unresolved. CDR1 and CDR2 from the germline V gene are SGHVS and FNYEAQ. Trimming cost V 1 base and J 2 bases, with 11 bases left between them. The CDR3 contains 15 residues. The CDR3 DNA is TGTGCCAGCAGCTTAGATTGGCAGTCTAACACTGAAGCTTTCTTT. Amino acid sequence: CASSLDWQSNTEAFF.

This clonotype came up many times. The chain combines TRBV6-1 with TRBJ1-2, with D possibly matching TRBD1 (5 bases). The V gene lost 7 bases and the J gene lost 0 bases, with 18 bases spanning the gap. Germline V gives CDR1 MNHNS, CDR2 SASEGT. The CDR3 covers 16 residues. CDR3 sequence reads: CASTGREMGTNYGYTF. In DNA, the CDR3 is TGTGCCAGCACTGGCAGGGAAATGGGAACTAACTATGGCTACACCTTC.

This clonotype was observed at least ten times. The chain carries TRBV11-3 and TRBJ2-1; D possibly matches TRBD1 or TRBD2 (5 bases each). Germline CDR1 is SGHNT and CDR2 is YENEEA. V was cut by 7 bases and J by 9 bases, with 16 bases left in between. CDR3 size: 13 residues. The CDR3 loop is CASTPVGVGEQFF. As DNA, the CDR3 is TGTGCCAGCACCCCCGTGGGGGTCGGTGAGCAGTTCTTC.